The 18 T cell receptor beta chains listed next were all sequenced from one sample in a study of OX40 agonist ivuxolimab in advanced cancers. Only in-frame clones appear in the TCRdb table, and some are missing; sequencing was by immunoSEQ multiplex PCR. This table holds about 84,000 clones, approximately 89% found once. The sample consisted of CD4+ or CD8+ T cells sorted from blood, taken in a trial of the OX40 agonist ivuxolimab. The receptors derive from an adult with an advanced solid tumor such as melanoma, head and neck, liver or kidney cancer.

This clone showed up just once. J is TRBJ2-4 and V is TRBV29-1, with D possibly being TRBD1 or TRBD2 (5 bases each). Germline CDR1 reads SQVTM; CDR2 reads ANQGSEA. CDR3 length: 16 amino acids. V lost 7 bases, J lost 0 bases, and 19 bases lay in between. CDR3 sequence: CSARDPANSAKNIQYF. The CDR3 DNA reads TGCAGCGCTCGGGACCCGGCGAACTCAGCCAAAAACATTCAGTACTTC.

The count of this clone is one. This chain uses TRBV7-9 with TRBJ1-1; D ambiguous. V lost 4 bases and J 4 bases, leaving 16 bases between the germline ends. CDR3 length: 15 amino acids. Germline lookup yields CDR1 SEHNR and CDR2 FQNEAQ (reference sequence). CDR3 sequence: CASSSRWGGSTEAFF. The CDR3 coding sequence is TGTGCCAGCAGCTCCCGATGGGGAGGGAGCACTGAAGCTTTCTTT. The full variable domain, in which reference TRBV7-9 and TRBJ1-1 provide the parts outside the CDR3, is DTGVSQNPRHKITKRGQNVTFRCDPISEHNRLYWYRQTLGQGPEFLTYFQNEAQLEKSRLLSDRFSAERPKGSFSTLEIQRTEQGDSAMYLCASSSRWGGSTEAFFGQGTRLTVV.

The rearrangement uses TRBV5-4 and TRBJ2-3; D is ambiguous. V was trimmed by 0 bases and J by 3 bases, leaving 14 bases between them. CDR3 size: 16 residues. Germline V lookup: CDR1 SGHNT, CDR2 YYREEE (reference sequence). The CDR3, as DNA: TGTGCCAGCAGCTTGGAGGTCAAGGGTTTGACAGATACGCAGTATTTT. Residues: CASSLEVKGLTDTQYF.

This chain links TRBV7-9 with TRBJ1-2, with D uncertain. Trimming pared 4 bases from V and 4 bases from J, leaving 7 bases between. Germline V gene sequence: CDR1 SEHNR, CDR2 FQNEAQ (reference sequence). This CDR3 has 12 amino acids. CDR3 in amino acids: CASSSGSYGYTF. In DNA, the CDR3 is TGTGCCAGCAGCTCCGGGTCCTATGGCTACACCTTC. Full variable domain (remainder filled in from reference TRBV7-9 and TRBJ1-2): DTGVSQNPRHKITKRGQNVTFRCDPISEHNRLYWYRQTLGQGPEFLTYFQNEAQLEKSRLLSDRFSAERPKGSFSTLEIQRTEQGDSAMYLCASSSGSYGYTFGSGTRLTVV.

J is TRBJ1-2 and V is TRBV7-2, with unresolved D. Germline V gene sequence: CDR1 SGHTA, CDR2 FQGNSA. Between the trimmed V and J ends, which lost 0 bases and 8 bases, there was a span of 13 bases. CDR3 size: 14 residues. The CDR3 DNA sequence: TGTGCCAGCAGCTTAGCGCAAGGAATGGGGGGCTACACCTTC. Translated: CASSLAQGMGGYTF.

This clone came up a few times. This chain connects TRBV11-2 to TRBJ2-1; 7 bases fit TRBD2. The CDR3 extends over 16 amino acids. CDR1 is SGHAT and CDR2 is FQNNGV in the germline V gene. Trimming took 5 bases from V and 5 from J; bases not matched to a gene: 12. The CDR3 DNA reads TGTGCCAGCAGCCCCTTTGGGCTAGCGGCTAACAATGAGCAGTTCTTC. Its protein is CASSPFGLAANNEQFF.

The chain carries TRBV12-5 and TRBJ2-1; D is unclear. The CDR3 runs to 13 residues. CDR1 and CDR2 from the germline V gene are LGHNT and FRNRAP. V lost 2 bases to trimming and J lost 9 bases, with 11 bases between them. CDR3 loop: CASGLLPWTEQFF. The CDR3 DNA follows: TGTGCTAGTGGTTTGCTCCCATGGACTGAGCAGTTCTTC.

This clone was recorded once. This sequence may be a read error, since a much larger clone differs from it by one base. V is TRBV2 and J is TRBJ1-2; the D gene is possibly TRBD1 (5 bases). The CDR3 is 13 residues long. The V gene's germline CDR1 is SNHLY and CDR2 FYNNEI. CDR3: CTSSGGTHYGYTF. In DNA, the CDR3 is TGTACCAGCAGTGGGGGGACGCACTATGGCTACACCTTC. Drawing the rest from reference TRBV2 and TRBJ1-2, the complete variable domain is EPEVTQTPSHQVTQMGQEVILRCVPISNHLYFYWYRQILGQKVEFLVSFYNNEISEKSEIFDDQFSVERPDGSNFTLKIRSTKLEDSAMYFCTSSGGTHYGYTFGSGTRLTVV.

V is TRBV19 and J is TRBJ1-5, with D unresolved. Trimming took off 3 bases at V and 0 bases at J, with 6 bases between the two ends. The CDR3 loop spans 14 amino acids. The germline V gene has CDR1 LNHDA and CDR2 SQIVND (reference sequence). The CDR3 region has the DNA TGTGCCAGTAGTATCTTAGTTAGCAATCAGCCCCAGCATTTT. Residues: CASSILVSNQPQHF.

CDR3 nucleotide sequence: TGTGCCAGCAGCCGGGGACAGCTAGAAGAGACCCAGTACTTC. Protein: CASSRGQLEETQYF. The gene calls are TRBV9 and TRBJ2-5, with 7 bases aligning to TRBD1. Unmatched junction bases numbered 6, after V lost 4 bases and J lost 3 bases. This CDR3 is built from 14 residues. CDR1 is SGDLS and CDR2 is YYNGEE in the germline V gene.

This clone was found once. The CDR3 DNA follows: TGTGCCAGCAGTTTCGGCGGGAGCCTTATACAGTACAATGAGCAGTTCTTC. Translated: CASSFGGSLIQYNEQFF. This rearrangement joins TRBV27 to TRBJ2-1; TRBD2 agrees at 7 bases. The CDR3 runs 17 residues. Trimming removed 3 bases from V and 4 bases from J; junction bases left unmatched: 12. The V gene's germline CDR1 is MNHEY and CDR2 SMNVEV (reference sequence).

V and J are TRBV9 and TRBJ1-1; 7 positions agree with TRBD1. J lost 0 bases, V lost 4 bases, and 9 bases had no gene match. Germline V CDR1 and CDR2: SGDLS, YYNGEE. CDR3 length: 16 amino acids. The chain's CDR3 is CASSPDRDLMNTEAFF. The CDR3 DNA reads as TGTGCCAGCAGCCCTGACAGGGACCTCATGAACACTGAAGCTTTCTTT.

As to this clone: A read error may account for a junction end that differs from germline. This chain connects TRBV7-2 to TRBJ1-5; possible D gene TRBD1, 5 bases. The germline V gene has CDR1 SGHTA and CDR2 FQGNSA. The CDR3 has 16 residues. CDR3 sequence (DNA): TGTGCCAGCAGCTTAGGGGGCTTTCAAAGCACTCAGCCCCAGCATTTT. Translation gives CASSLGGFQSTQPQHF.

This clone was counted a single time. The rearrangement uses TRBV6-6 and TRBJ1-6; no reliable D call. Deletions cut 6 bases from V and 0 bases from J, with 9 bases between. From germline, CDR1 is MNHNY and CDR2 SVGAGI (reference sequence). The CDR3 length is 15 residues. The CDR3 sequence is CASRADNSYNSPLHF. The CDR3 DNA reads TGTGCCAGCAGAGCCGACAACTCCTATAATTCACCCCTCCACTTT.

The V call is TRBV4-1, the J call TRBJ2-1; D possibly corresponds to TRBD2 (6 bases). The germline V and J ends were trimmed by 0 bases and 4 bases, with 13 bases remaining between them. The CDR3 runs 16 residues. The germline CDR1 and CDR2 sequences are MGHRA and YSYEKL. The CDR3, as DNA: TGCGCCAGCAGCCAAGACCGGCGGGACTGGTACAATGAGCAGTTCTTC. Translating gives CASSQDRRDWYNEQFF.

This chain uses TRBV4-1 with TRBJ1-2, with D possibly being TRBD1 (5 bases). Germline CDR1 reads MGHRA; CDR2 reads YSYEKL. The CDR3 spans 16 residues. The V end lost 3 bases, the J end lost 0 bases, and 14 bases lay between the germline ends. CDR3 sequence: CASSHPGTEANYGYTF. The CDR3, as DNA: TGCGCCAGCAGCCATCCCGGGACTGAAGCTAACTATGGCTACACCTTC.

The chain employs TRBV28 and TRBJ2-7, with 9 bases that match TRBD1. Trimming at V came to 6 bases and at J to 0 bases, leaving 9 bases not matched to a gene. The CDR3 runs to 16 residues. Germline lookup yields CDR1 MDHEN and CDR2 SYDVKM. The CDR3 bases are TGTGCCAGCAGGACCCCTGGGACAGGGAACTCCTACGAGCAGTACTTC. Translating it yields CASRTPGTGNSYEQYF.

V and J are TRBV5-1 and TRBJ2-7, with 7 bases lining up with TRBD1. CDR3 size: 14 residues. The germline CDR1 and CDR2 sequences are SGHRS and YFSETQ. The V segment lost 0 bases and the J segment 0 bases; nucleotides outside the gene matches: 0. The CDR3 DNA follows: TGCGCCAGCAGCTTGGGGGACAGCTCCTACGAGCAGTACGTC. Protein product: CASSLGDSSYEQYV.